This entry describes one T cell receptor beta chain. The entry originates in a study of OX40 agonist ivuxolimab in advanced cancers. The CDR3 spans 15 residues. Deletions cut 5 bases from V and 3 bases from J, with 16 bases between. Looked up from germline, CDR1 is SGHAT and CDR2 is FQNNGV. The method was immunoSEQ multiplex PCR; TCRdb's version includes in-frame clones alone and lacks a portion of them. The sample yields around 29,000 clones, around 81% seen once. The rearrangement links TRBV11-2 to TRBJ1-1; D is perhaps TRBD1 (5 bases). Sample: CD4+ or CD8+ T cells sorted from blood, taken in a trial of the OX40 agonist ivuxolimab. This TCR was sampled from an adult with an advanced solid tumor such as melanoma, head and neck, liver or kidney cancer. The CDR3 sequence: CASSAEAGPDTEAFF. CDR3 nucleotides: TGTGCCAGCAGCGCCGAAGCGGGGCCGGACACTGAAGCTTTCTTT.